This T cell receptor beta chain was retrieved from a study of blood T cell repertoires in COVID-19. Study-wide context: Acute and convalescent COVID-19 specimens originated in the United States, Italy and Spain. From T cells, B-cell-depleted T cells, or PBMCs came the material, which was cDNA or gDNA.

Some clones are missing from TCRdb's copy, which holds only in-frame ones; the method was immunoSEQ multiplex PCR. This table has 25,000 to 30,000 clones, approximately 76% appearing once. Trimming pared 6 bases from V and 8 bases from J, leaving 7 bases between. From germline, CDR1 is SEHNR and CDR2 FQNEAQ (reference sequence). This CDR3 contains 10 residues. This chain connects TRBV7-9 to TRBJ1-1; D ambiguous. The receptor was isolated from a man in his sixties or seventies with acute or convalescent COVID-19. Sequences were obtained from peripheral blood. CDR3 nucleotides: TGTGCCAGCAGTCTGTTAGAAGCTTTCTTT. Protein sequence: CASSLLEAFF.